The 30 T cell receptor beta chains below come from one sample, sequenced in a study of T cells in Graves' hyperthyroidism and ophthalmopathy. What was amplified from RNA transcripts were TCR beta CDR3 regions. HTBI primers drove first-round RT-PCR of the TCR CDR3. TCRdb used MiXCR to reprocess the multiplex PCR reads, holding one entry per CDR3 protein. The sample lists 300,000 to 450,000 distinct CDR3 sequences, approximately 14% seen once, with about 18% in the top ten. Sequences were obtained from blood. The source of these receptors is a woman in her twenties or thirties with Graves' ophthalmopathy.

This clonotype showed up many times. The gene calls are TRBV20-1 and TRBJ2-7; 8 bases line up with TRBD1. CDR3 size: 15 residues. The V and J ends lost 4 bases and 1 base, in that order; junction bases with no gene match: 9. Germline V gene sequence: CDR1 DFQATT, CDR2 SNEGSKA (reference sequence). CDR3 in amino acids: CSAMSTGGSSYEQYF. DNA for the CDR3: TGCAGTGCTATGTCAACAGGGGGTAGTTCCTACGAGCAGTACTTC.

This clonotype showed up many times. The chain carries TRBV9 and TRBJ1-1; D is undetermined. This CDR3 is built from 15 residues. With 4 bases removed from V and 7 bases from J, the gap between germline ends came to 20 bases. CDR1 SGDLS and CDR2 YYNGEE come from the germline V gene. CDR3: CASSQLGWTGSEAFF. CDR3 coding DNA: TGTGCCAGCAGCCAATTGGGTTGGACGGGCAGTGAAGCTTTCTTT.

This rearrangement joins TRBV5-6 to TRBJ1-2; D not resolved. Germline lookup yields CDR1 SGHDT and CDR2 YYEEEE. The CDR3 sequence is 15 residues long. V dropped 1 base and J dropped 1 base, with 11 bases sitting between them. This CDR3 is CASSLQVKINYGYTF. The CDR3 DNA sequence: TGTGCCAGCAGCTTGCAGGTGAAAATTAACTATGGCTACACCTTC.

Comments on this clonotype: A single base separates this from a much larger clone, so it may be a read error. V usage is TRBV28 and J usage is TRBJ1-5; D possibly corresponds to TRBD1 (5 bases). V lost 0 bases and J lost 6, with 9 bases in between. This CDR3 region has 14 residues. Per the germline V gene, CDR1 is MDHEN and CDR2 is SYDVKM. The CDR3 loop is CASSLWGRGQPQHF. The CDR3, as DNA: TGTGCCAGCAGTTTATGGGGGCGCGGTCAGCCCCAGCATTTT.

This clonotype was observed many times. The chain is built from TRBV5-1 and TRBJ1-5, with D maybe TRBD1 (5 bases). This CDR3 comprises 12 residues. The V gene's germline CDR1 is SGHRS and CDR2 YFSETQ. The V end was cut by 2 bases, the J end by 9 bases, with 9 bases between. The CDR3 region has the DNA TGCGCCAGCAGCTTCGACCAGGGGCCCCAGCATTTT. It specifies CASSFDQGPQHF.

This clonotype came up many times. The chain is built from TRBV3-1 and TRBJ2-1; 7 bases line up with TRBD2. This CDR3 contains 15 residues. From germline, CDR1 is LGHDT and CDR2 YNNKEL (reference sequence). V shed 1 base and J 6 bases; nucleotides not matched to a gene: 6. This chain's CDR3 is CASSQGLAALNEQFF. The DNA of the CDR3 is TGTGCCAGCAGCCAAGGCCTAGCGGCCCTCAATGAGCAGTTCTTC.

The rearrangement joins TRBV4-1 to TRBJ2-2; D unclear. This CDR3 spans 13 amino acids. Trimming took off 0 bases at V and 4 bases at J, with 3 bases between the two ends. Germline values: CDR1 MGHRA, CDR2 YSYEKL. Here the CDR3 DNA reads TGCGCCAGCAGCCAAGAGCCCACCGGGGAGCTGTTTTTT. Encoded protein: CASSQEPTGELFF.

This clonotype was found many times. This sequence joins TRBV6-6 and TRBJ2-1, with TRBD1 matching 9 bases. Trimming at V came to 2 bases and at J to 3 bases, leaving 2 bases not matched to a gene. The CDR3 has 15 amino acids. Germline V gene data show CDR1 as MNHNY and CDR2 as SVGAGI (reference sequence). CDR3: CASSYGTGSYNEQFF. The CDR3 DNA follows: TGTGCCAGCAGTTACGGGACAGGGAGCTACAATGAGCAGTTCTTC.

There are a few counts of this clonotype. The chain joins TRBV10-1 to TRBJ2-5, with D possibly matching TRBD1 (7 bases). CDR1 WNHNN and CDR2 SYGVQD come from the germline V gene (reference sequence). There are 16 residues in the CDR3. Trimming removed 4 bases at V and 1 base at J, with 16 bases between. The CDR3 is CASSGGNRGSQETQYF. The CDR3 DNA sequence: TGCGCCAGCAGTGGCGGGAACAGGGGATCCCAAGAGACCCAGTACTTC.

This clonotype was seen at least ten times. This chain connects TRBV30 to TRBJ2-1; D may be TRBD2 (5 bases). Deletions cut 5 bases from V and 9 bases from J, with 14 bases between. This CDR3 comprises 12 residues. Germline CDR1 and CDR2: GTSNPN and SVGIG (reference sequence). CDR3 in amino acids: CAWGRLGSEQFF. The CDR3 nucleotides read TGTGCCTGGGGGCGTCTTGGGAGTGAGCAGTTCTTC. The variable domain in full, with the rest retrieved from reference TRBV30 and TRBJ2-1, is SQTIHQWPATLVQPVGSPLSLECTVEGTSNPNLYWYRQAAGRGLQLLFYSVGIGQISSEVPQNLSASRPQDRQFILSSKKLLLSDSGFYLCAWGRLGSEQFFGPGTRLTVL.

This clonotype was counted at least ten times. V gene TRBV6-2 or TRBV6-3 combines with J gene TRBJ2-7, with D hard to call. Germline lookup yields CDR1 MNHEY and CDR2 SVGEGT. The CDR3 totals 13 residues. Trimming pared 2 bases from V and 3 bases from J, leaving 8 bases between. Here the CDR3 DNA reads TGTGCCAGCAGTTACAGAGTCGGCTACGAGCAGTACTTC. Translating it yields CASSYRVGYEQYF.

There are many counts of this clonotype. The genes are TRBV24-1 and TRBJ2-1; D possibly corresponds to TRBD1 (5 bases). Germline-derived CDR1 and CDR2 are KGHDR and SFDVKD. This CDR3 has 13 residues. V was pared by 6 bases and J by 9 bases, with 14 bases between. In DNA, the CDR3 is TGTGCCACCAGTAGTATGTGGGGCTTTGAGCAGTTCTTC. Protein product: CATSSMWGFEQFF.

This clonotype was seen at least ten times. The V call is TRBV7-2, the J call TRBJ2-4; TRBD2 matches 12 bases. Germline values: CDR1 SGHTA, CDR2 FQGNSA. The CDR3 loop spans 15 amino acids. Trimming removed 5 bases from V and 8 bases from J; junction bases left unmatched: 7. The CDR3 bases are TGTGCCAGCAGCCGACCTAGCGGGGGGGACTACATTCAGTACTTC. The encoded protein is CASSRPSGGDYIQYF. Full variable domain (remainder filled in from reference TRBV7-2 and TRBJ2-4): GAGVSQSPSNKVTEKGKDVELRCDPISGHTALYWYRQSLGQGLEFLIYFQGNSAPDKSGLPSDRFSAERTGGSVSTLTIQRTQQEDSAVYLCASSRPSGGDYIQYFGAGTRLSVL.

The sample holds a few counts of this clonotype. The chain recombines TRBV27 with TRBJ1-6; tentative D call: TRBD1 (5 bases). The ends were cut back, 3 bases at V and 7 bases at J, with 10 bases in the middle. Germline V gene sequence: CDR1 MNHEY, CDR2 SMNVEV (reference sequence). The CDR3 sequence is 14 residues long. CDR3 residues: CASSFRQLNSPLHF. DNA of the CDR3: TGTGCCAGCAGTTTTAGACAGCTCAATTCACCCCTCCACTTT.

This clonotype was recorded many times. The CDR3: CASSNSRFMNTEAFF. As DNA, the CDR3 is TGTGCCAGCAGTAACTCCAGGTTCATGAACACTGAAGCTTTCTTT. This sequence joins TRBV12-3 or TRBV12-4 and TRBJ1-1; D ambiguous. The CDR3 spans 15 residues. The ends were cut back, 5 bases at V and 0 bases at J, with 13 bases in the middle.

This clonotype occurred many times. The CDR3 sequence is CSAPGWSEGANEQFF. CDR3 DNA sequence: TGCAGTGCTCCCGGTTGGTCTGAGGGGGCTAATGAGCAGTTCTTC. The chain employs TRBV20-1 and TRBJ2-1, with TRBD1 matching 7 bases. Per the germline V gene, CDR1 is DFQATT and CDR2 is SNEGSKA (reference sequence). Trimming cost V 5 bases and J 7 bases; bases outside gene matches: 14. The CDR3 loop spans 15 amino acids.

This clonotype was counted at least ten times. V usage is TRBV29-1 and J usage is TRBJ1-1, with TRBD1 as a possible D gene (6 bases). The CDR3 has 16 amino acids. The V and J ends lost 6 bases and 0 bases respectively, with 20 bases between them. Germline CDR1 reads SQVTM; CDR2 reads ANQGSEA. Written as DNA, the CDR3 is TGCAGCGTCCACCTGGTCCAGGGGATCATGAACACTGAAGCTTTCTTT. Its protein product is CSVHLVQGIMNTEAFF.

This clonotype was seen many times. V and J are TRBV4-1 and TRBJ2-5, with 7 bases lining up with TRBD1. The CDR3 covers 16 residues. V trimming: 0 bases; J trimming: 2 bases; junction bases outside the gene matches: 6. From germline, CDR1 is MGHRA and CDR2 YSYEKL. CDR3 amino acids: CASSQDHRGNQETQYF. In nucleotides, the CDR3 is TGCGCCAGCAGCCAAGATCACAGGGGCAATCAAGAGACCCAGTACTTC.

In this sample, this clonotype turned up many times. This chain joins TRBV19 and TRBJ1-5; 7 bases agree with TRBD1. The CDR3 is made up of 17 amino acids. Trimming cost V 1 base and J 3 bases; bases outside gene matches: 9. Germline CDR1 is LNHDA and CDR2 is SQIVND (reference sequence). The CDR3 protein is CASSIVHPGTVNQPQHF. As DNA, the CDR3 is TGTGCCAGTAGTATAGTCCACCCCGGGACAGTCAATCAGCCCCAGCATTTT.

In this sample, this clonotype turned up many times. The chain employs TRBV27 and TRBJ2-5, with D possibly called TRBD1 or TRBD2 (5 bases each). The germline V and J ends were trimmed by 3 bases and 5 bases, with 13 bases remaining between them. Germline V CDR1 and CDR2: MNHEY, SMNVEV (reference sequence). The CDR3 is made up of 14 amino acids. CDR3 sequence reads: CASSFSEGLETQYF. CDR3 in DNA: TGTGCCAGCAGTTTCTCAGAGGGGCTTGAGACCCAGTACTTC.

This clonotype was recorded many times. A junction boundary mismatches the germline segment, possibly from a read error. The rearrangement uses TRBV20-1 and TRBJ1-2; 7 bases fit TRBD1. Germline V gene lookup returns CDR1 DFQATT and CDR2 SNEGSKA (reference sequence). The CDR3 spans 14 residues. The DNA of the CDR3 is TGCAGTGCTGGAGAAGGAGACAGGGAGTCTGGCTACACCTTC. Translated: CSAGEGDRESGYTF.

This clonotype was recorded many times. CDR3: CASLRIKGVTGANVLTF. The CDR3 coding sequence is TGTGCCAGCCTTAGGATAAAGGGGGTGACTGGGGCCAACGTCCTGACTTTC. V gene TRBV2 combines with J gene TRBJ2-6; maybe TRBD1 (6 bases). Trimming removed 8 bases from V and 2 bases from J, with 19 bases in between. The CDR3 length is 17 residues. CDR1 and CDR2 (germline): SNHLY, FYNNEI.

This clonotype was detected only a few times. CDR3 coding DNA: TGTGCCAGCAGCCCGACAGGGGAGGTTGAACAGCCCCAGCATTTT. Amino acids: CASSPTGEVEQPQHF. The chain joins TRBV9 to TRBJ1-5; 8 nucleotides match TRBD1. This CDR3 spans 15 amino acids. With 4 bases clipped from V and 7 bases from J, the junction kept 10 bases outside the gene matches. Germline CDR1 SGDLS, CDR2 YYNGEE.

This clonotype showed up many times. CDR3 residues: CASSVDPGRIVDEQYF. CDR3 nucleotides: TGTGCCAGCAGCGTAGATCCGGGTAGGATTGTGGACGAGCAGTACTTC. J is TRBJ2-7 and V is TRBV9; no firm D call. The CDR3 is 16 residues long. Germline values: CDR1 SGDLS, CDR2 YYNGEE. V lost 0 bases to trimming and J lost 5 bases, with 18 bases between them. Drawing the rest from reference TRBV9 and TRBJ2-7, the complete variable domain is DSGVTQTPKHLITATGQRVTLRCSPRSGDLSVYWYQQSLDQGLQFLIQYYNGEERAKGNILERFSAQQFPDLHSELNLSSLELGDSALYFCASSVDPGRIVDEQYFGPGTRLTVT.

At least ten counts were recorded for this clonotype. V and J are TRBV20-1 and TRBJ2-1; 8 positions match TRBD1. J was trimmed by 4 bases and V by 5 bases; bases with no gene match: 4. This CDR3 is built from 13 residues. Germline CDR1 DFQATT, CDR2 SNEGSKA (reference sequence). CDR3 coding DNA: TGCAGTGCTGCCCGGGACAGGTACAATGAGCAGTTCTTC. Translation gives CSAARDRYNEQFF.

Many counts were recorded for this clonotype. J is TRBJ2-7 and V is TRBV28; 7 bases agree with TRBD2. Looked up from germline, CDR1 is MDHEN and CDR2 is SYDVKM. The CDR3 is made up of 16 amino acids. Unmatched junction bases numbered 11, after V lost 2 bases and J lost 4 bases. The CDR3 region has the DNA TGTGCCAGCAGTTTAGGTATCAGCGGGGCGGCTTACGAGCAGTACTTC. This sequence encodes CASSLGISGAAYEQYF.

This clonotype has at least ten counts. CDR3 protein: CASSQVTSGGGEQFF. The CDR3 DNA follows: TGCGCCAGCAGCCAAGTGACTAGCGGGGGGGGTGAGCAGTTCTTC. The rearrangement uses TRBV4-1 and TRBJ2-1, with TRBD2 identical over 14 bases. The V segment lost 1 base and the J segment 9 bases; nucleotides outside the gene matches: 2. The germline V gene has CDR1 MGHRA and CDR2 YSYEKL. The CDR3 runs 15 residues.

DNA for the CDR3: TGTGCCAGCAGTGATATGTTGGGTAAAGATCAGCCCCAGCATTTT. Translation: CASSDMLGKDQPQHF. The chain employs TRBV6-1 and TRBJ1-5, with D uncertain. The CDR3 is 15 residues long. Germline assignment: CDR1 MNHNS and CDR2 SASEGT. V shed 3 bases and J shed 5 bases, with 14 bases lying between them.

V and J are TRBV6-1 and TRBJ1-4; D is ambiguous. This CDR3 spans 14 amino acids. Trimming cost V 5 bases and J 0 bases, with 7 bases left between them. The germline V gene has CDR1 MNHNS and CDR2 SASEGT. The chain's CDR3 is CASSIDATNEKLFF. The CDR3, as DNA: TGTGCCAGCAGTATAGATGCAACTAATGAAAAACTGTTTTTT.

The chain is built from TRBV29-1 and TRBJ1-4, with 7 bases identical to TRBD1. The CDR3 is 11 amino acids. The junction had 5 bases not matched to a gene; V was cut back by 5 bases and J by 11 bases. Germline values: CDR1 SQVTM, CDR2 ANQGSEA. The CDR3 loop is CSVSTGMKLFF. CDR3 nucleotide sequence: TGCAGCGTTTCGACAGGGATGAAACTGTTTTTT.